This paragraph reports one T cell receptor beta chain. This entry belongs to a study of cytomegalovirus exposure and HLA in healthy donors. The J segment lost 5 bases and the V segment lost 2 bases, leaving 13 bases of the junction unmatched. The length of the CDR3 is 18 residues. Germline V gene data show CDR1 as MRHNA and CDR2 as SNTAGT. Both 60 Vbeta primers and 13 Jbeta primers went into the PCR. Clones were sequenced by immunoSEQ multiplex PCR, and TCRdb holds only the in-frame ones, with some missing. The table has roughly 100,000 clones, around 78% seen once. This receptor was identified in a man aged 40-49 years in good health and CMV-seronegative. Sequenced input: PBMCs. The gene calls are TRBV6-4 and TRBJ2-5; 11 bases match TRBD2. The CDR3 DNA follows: TGTGCCAGCAGTGACCCCCCTCCGACTAGCGGGAAGCGGGAGACCCAGTACTTC. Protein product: CASSDPPPTSGKRETQYF.